The 27 T cell receptor beta chains listed next were all sequenced from one sample in a study of siplizumab effects on memory and regulatory T cells. Generated by immunoSEQ multiplex PCR, the TCRdb table keeps only in-frame clones and is missing some. The table includes roughly 100,000 clones, roughly 92% detected once. Sequenced: CD4+ T cells sorted from blood. The receptors derive from a human donor in good health.

V and J are TRBV19 and TRBJ1-2, with D maybe TRBD1 (6 bases). The CDR3 consists of 18 residues. V gave up 3 bases and J gave up 3 bases, with 23 bases separating them. Germline V CDR1 and CDR2: LNHDA, SQIVND (reference sequence). The DNA for the CDR3 is TGTGCCAGTAGTATCGGTCTTTGGGGGCCCCAAGAGCACTATGGCTACACCTTC. Its translation is CASSIGLWGPQEHYGYTF.

V and J are TRBV18 and TRBJ1-1; unclear D gene. The CDR3 spans 13 residues. Germline V gives CDR1 KGHSH, CDR2 LQKENI. Between the trimmed V and J ends, which lost 3 bases and 0 bases, there was a span of 5 bases. CDR3 DNA: TGTGCCAGCTCACCCGAGCTGAACACTGAAGCTTTCTTT. Translating gives CASSPELNTEAFF.

V and J are TRBV29-1 and TRBJ2-1, with a tentative D call TRBD1 (6 bases). V was pared by 6 bases and J by 16 bases, with 28 bases between. This CDR3 has 14 residues. Germline V gene lookup returns CDR1 SQVTM and CDR2 ANQGSEA. DNA for the CDR3: TGCAGCGTCAGAACAGGGCCCCAGGTTACCCTAAGCTTCTTC. This encodes CSVRTGPQVTLSFF.

This clone was seen only once. The chain recombines TRBV2 with TRBJ2-1, with a weak D call TRBD1 (5 bases). Trimming removed 6 bases at V and 6 bases at J, with 15 bases between. The CDR3 extends over 14 amino acids. Per the germline V gene, CDR1 is SNHLY and CDR2 is FYNNEI. Here the CDR3 reads CASRTDRMINEQFF. CDR3 sequence (DNA): TGTGCCAGCAGGACTGACAGAATGATCAATGAGCAGTTCTTC.

This chain connects TRBV19 to TRBJ2-2, with D unclear. Germline V gene lookup returns CDR1 LNHDA and CDR2 SQIVND (reference sequence). This CDR3 has 12 residues. Trimming took off 7 bases at V and 7 bases at J, with 10 bases between the two ends. The DNA of the CDR3 is TGTGCCAGTACGGCGGATTTCGGGGAGCTGTTTTTT. Translation gives CASTADFGELFF.

This chain links TRBV19 with TRBJ2-5; 7 bases are a match to TRBD1. CDR3 length: 13 residues. The germline V gene has CDR1 LNHDA and CDR2 SQIVND (reference sequence). Losses at the gene ends were 4 bases for V and 4 bases for J; bases not matched to a gene: 3. As DNA, the CDR3 is TGTGCCAGTAGTAGGACAGGAGGAGAGACCCAGTACTTC. It specifies CASSRTGGETQYF.

The chain's CDR3 is CASSRSATYEQYF. CDR3 coding DNA: TGTGCCAGCAGCCGTTCAGCTACCTACGAGCAGTACTTC. The V call is TRBV7-9, the J call TRBJ2-7; no reliable D call. Per the germline V gene, CDR1 is SEHNR and CDR2 is FQNEAQ (reference sequence). The CDR3 has 13 amino acids. Trimming left V 5 bases short and J 2 bases short, with 10 bases between.

The rearrangement uses TRBV4-2 and TRBJ2-1, with 9 positions matching TRBD2. In germline, CDR1 is LGHNA, CDR2 YNFKEQ. The CDR3 runs 15 residues. The V gene end was trimmed by 2 bases and the J gene end by 6 bases; junction bases not matched to a gene: 5. The CDR3 bases are TGTGCCAGCAGCCAACTAGCGGGAACTCGCAATGAGCAGTTCTTC. This sequence encodes CASSQLAGTRNEQFF.

The chain links TRBV5-4 to TRBJ2-1; 14 positions agree with TRBD2. The J segment lost 8 bases and the V segment lost 4 bases, leaving 8 bases of the junction unmatched. There are 16 residues in the CDR3. Germline V gene data show CDR1 as SGHNT and CDR2 as YYREEE (reference sequence). The CDR3 reads CASSAGLAGVVDEQFF. CDR3 sequence (DNA): TGTGCCAGCAGCGCGGGACTAGCGGGAGTAGTTGATGAGCAGTTCTTC.

The V and J genes are TRBV4-2 and TRBJ2-1; 7 nucleotides align to TRBD2. V lost 4 bases and J lost 6; bases outside the gene matches: 3. Germline V gene lookup returns CDR1 LGHNA and CDR2 YNFKEQ. The CDR3 consists of 13 residues. Here the CDR3 reads CASSPSSGNEQFF. The CDR3 DNA is TGTGCCAGCAGCCCCTCTAGCGGCAATGAGCAGTTCTTC.

In this sample, this clone turned up once. The chain joins TRBV5-1 to TRBJ2-2, with D tentatively TRBD2 (5 bases). The CDR3 covers 14 residues. Germline CDR1 reads SGHRS; CDR2 reads YFSETQ. V lost 2 bases and J 6 bases, leaving 11 bases between the germline ends. The DNA of the CDR3 is TGCGCCAGCAGCTTCGGGGTAACATCCGGGGAGCTGTTTTTT. Translated, it gives CASSFGVTSGELFF.

The rearrangement links TRBV5-4 to TRBJ2-5; TRBD2 is a possible D gene (6 bases). The V and J ends lost 0 bases and 1 base respectively, with 13 bases between them. This CDR3 region has 16 residues. Germline V CDR1 and CDR2: SGHNT, YYREEE (reference sequence). CDR3 sequence (DNA): TGTGCCAGCAGCTTGGGCCTGGGAGGCCCCCAAGAGACCCAGTACTTC. Protein: CASSLGLGGPQETQYF.

V usage is TRBV2 and J usage is TRBJ1-1; D might be TRBD1 (6 bases). The length of the CDR3 is 15 residues. Germline CDR1 SNHLY, CDR2 FYNNEI. Trimming stripped 6 bases from V and 6 bases from J, with 20 bases between. CDR3 coding DNA: TGTGCCAGCAGGGAGAACAGGGCTCTGGGGGCTGAAGCTTTCTTT. This translates into CASRENRALGAEAFF.

This sequence joins TRBV29-1 and TRBJ2-1, with D possibly being TRBD2 (5 bases). CDR1 and CDR2 from the germline V gene are SQVTM and ANQGSEA. CDR3 length: 13 amino acids. Trimming shortened V by 7 bases and J by 1 base, and 11 bases separated the two germline ends. CDR3 protein: CSAPGFSYNEQFF. CDR3 DNA sequence: TGCAGCGCCCCGGGGTTTTCCTACAATGAGCAGTTCTTC.

The chain is built from TRBV2 and TRBJ1-1; D gene ambiguous. V lost 4 bases to trimming and J lost 2 bases, with 8 bases between them. Germline CDR1 and CDR2: SNHLY and FYNNEI. The CDR3 contains 13 residues. CDR3 DNA sequence: TGTGCCAGCAGTGCGAAGACAAACACTGAAGCTTTCTTT. Residues: CASSAKTNTEAFF.

The chain carries TRBV25-1 and TRBJ2-1; TRBD2 agrees at 13 bases. V lost 6 bases and J lost 13; bases outside the gene matches: 9. The CDR3 has 14 residues. Germline V gene lookup returns CDR1 MGHDK and CDR2 SYGVNS. The chain's CDR3 is CASSRTSGSKGQFF. DNA for the CDR3: TGTGCCAGCAGCCGGACTAGCGGGAGTAAAGGACAGTTCTTC.

The chain uses TRBV5-1 and TRBJ2-2; D may be TRBD2 (6 bases). The germline V gene encodes CDR1 SGHRS and CDR2 YFSETQ. The CDR3 is 16 amino acids. Trimming pared 5 bases from V and 8 bases from J, leaving 22 bases between. This CDR3 is CASRSLGGPLTGELFF. The CDR3 DNA reads TGCGCCAGCAGGTCGCTCGGGGGTCCTTTGACTGGGGAGCTGTTTTTT.

The chain links TRBV19 to TRBJ2-1; 15 bases match TRBD2. The germline V gene encodes CDR1 LNHDA and CDR2 SQIVND (reference sequence). The CDR3 consists of 18 residues. V shed 4 bases and J 7 bases; nucleotides not matched to a gene: 11. The CDR3 is CASSTRTSGRARINEQFF. The CDR3 DNA sequence: TGTGCCAGTAGTACCCGGACTAGCGGGAGGGCCAGGATTAATGAGCAGTTCTTC.

The genes are TRBV28 and TRBJ1-3; 7 bases are shared with TRBD1. Germline trimming cut 8 bases from V and 1 base from J; bases unmatched to any gene: 5. CDR3 size: 14 residues. Germline CDR1 and CDR2: MDHEN and SYDVKM. The CDR3 loop is CASGKQGSGNTIYF. Written as DNA, the CDR3 is TGTGCCAGCGGGAAACAGGGGTCTGGAAACACCATATATTTT.

The chain is built from TRBV6-1 and TRBJ2-7; D is perhaps TRBD2 (6 bases). CDR1 and CDR2 from the germline V gene are MNHNS and SASEGT. The CDR3 sequence is 14 residues long. The ends were cut back, 11 bases at V and 2 bases at J, with 19 bases in the middle. The CDR3, as DNA: TGTGCCGGCGCGGGACTCTTTCCCCCCTACGAGCAGTACTTC. Translated: CAGAGLFPPYEQYF.

The sample holds one count of this clone. The genes are TRBV28 and TRBJ2-1; a weak D match, TRBD1 (6 bases). The V end was cut by 2 bases, the J end by 1 base, with 9 bases between. Germline V CDR1 and CDR2: MDHEN, SYDVKM. This CDR3 has 15 residues. CDR3 nucleotides: TGTGCCAGCAGTTTACCAGGGGCATCCTACAATGAGCAGTTCTTC. It encodes CASSLPGASYNEQFF.

V and J are TRBV2 and TRBJ2-1; 8 positions match TRBD2. From germline, CDR1 is SNHLY and CDR2 FYNNEI. The CDR3 extends over 17 amino acids. Losses at the gene ends were 6 bases for V and 2 bases for J; bases not matched to a gene: 12. The CDR3 here is CASRKVGGRGAYNEQFF. Written as DNA, the CDR3 is TGTGCCAGCAGGAAGGTGGGGGGGCGGGGGGCCTACAATGAGCAGTTCTTC.

The genes are TRBV7-9 and TRBJ1-5; D unresolved. The germline V and J ends were trimmed by 5 bases and 0 bases, with 2 bases remaining between them. This CDR3 contains 12 residues. Germline V gene data show CDR1 as SEHNR and CDR2 as FQNEAQ (reference sequence). In nucleotides, the CDR3 is TGTGCCAGCAGCCATAGCAATCAGCCCCAGCATTTT. This codes for CASSHSNQPQHF.

The rearrangement uses TRBV28 and TRBJ1-1; D is uncertain. The germline gives CDR1 MDHEN, CDR2 SYDVKM. The CDR3 sequence is 11 residues long. Trimming took 8 bases from V and 4 from J, leaving 8 bases between them. The CDR3 coding sequence is TGTGCCAGCGTCAGTCCCACTGAAGCTTTCTTT. Translation: CASVSPTEAFF. Using reference TRBV28 and TRBJ1-1 for the parts outside the CDR3, the full variable domain is DVKVTQSSRYLVKRTGEKVFLECVQDMDHENMFWYRQDPGLGLRLIYFSYDVKMKEKGDIPEGYSVSREKKERFSLILESASTNQTSMYLCASVSPTEAFFGQGTRLTVV.

V and J are TRBV5-1 and TRBJ2-1; 12 nucleotides align to TRBD2. In germline, CDR1 is SGHRS, CDR2 YFSETQ. CDR3 length: 16 amino acids. V shed 0 bases, J shed 9 bases, and the junction held 7 bases outside the gene matches. In nucleotides, the CDR3 is TGCGCCAGCAGCTTGGTACTAGCGGGAGGCTCGGGTGAGCAGTTCTTC. It is translated as CASSLVLAGGSGEQFF. The complete variable domain, with remaining parts taken from reference TRBV5-1 and TRBJ2-1, reads KAGVTQTPRYLIKTRGQQVTLSCSPISGHRSVSWYQQTPGQGLQFLFEYFSETQRNKGNFPGRFSGRQFSNSRSEMNVSTLELGDSALYLCASSLVLAGGSGEQFFGPGTRLTVL.

The chain links TRBV5-1 to TRBJ1-1; D possibly corresponds to TRBD1 (5 bases). The CDR3 length is 15 residues. The germline CDR1 and CDR2 sequences are SGHRS and YFSETQ. Trimming took 0 bases from V and 4 from J, leaving 13 bases between them. CDR3 DNA: TGCGCCAGCAGCTTGGGAGGGATGAGGGGCACTGAAGCTTTCTTT. Encoded protein: CASSLGGMRGTEAFF.

The chain carries TRBV19 and TRBJ2-1; 7 bases agree with TRBD2. CDR3 length: 15 amino acids. Germline loops: CDR1 LNHDA, CDR2 SQIVND (reference sequence). The J segment lost 7 bases and the V segment lost 5 bases, leaving 11 bases of the junction unmatched. The CDR3 reads CASSVLGRGPNEQFF. CDR3 bases: TGTGCCAGTAGTGTGCTTGGGAGGGGTCCGAATGAGCAGTTCTTC.